The 20 T cell receptor beta chains below come from one sample, sequenced in a study of cytomegalovirus exposure and HLA in healthy donors. PCR involved 60 Vbeta and 13 Jbeta primers. Clones were sequenced by immunoSEQ multiplex PCR, and TCRdb holds only the in-frame ones, with some missing. The sample includes 84,000 or so clones, more than 65% seen only once; the top ten take approximately 3%. The sequenced sample was PBMCs. The source is a man aged 25 to 40 in good health and CMV-seronegative.

The chain carries TRBV6-1 and TRBJ2-7, with TRBD1 matching over 8 bases. V shed 8 bases and J 6 bases; nucleotides not matched to a gene: 9. This CDR3 region has 13 residues. Germline CDR1 MNHNS, CDR2 SASEGT. The DNA of the CDR3 is TGTGCCAGCGGAGGGACAGGCTTGGCCGAGCAGTACTTC. Its protein product is CASGGTGLAEQYF.

This chain joins TRBV9 and TRBJ2-2; 7 positions match TRBD1. Trimming cost V 5 bases and J 4 bases; bases outside gene matches: 8. Germline assignment: CDR1 SGDLS and CDR2 YYNGEE. CDR3 length: 15 residues. The CDR3 loop is CASRTGVGGTGELFF. DNA of the CDR3: TGTGCCAGCAGAACAGGGGTTGGCGGCACCGGGGAGCTGTTTTTT.

The chain links TRBV27 to TRBJ1-2; no clear D. V was trimmed by 10 bases and J by 0 bases, leaving 24 bases between them. CDR1 is MNHEY, CDR2 SMNVEV, per germline (reference sequence). The CDR3 is 17 residues long. The chain's CDR3 is CATFPVSRLSPNYGYTF. The CDR3 bases are TGTGCCACCTTCCCGGTATCGAGGCTTTCCCCTAACTATGGCTACACCTTC.

The chain uses TRBV7-9 and TRBJ1-6, with D possibly TRBD1 on 5 matching bases. The germline V and J ends were trimmed by 7 bases and 11 bases, with 12 bases remaining between them. The CDR3 is 12 amino acids. The V gene's germline CDR1 is SEHNR and CDR2 FQNEAQ (reference sequence). The CDR3: CASTAGSAPLHF. In DNA form, the CDR3 reads TGTGCCAGCACCGCAGGGTCGGCACCCCTCCACTTT.

This clone has just one count. The chain is built from TRBV19 and TRBJ1-2; perhaps TRBD1 as D (6 bases). From germline, CDR1 is LNHDA and CDR2 SQIVND (reference sequence). Trimming left V 5 bases short and J 3 bases short, with 16 bases between. This CDR3 region has 15 residues. The CDR3, as DNA: TGTGCCAGTAGTCCAGGGGCGACAAGGGACTATGGCTACACCTTC. It yields the protein CASSPGATRDYGYTF.

This chain uses TRBV5-8 with TRBJ2-7, with D possibly matching TRBD1 (5 bases). The CDR3 is made up of 13 amino acids. Germline V gene sequence: CDR1 SGHTS, CDR2 YDEGEE. The germline V and J ends were trimmed by 1 base and 3 bases, with 8 bases remaining between them. CDR3 loop: CASSLSTDYEQYF. CDR3 nucleotides: TGTGCCAGCAGCTTGTCGACAGACTACGAGCAGTACTTC.

In DNA, the CDR3 is TGTGCCTGGAGTGTATATGGACAGCCTTACTCTGGAAACACCATATATTTT. This encodes CAWSVYGQPYSGNTIYF. The V and J genes are TRBV30 and TRBJ1-3; D possibly corresponds to TRBD1 (6 bases). Between the trimmed V and J ends, which lost 0 bases and 0 bases, there was a span of 15 bases. Per germline, CDR1 GTSNPN and CDR2 SVGIG (reference sequence). The CDR3 length is 17 residues.

The CDR3 sequence: CASSQDGHSNQPQHF. DNA of the CDR3: TGCGCCAGCAGCCAAGATGGACATAGCAATCAGCCCCAGCATTTT. The chain joins TRBV4-3 to TRBJ1-5; perhaps TRBD1 as D (5 bases). The germline V and J ends were trimmed by 0 bases and 0 bases, with 6 bases remaining between them. The CDR3 has 15 amino acids. The germline V gene has CDR1 LGHNA and CDR2 YSLEER.

V is TRBV7-9 and J is TRBJ2-5; 7 bases fit TRBD2. The CDR3 is 13 amino acids. The germline V gene encodes CDR1 SEHNR and CDR2 FQNEAQ (reference sequence). V was pared by 8 bases and J by 4 bases, with 7 bases of the junction left unmatched. The CDR3 sequence is CASGAGRRETQYF. As DNA, the CDR3 is TGTGCCAGCGGGGCCGGGAGGCGAGAGACCCAGTACTTC. The complete variable domain, with remaining parts taken from reference TRBV7-9 and TRBJ2-5, reads DTGVSQNPRHKITKRGQNVTFRCDPISEHNRLYWYRQTLGQGPEFLTYFQNEAQLEKSRLLSDRFSAERPKGSFSTLEIQRTEQGDSAMYLCASGAGRRETQYFGPGTRLLVL.

The chain is built from TRBV13 and TRBJ1-1; 7 bases align to TRBD1. Unmatched junction bases numbered 2, after V lost 4 bases and J lost 0 bases. Per germline, CDR1 PRHDT and CDR2 FYEKMQ (reference sequence). The CDR3 length is 14 residues. In DNA, the CDR3 is TGTGCCAGCAGCTCGACAGGGCTGAACACTGAAGCTTTCTTT. It codes for CASSSTGLNTEAFF.

The chain links TRBV28 to TRBJ1-6; possibly TRBD1 for D (6 bases). In germline, CDR1 is MDHEN, CDR2 SYDVKM. The V and J ends lost 3 bases and 9 bases respectively, with 9 bases between them. CDR3 length: 13 amino acids. CDR3 sequence: CASSFRGISPLHF. The CDR3 nucleotides read TGTGCCAGCAGTTTCAGGGGAATTTCACCCCTCCACTTT.

This chain links TRBV9 with TRBJ1-2, with D hard to call. Germline V gene lookup returns CDR1 SGDLS and CDR2 YYNGEE. Trimming stripped 3 bases from V and 6 bases from J, with 12 bases between. CDR3 length equals 13 residues. The CDR3 coding sequence is TGTGCCAGCAGCGGACACTCGCAGCATGGCTACACCTTC. It is translated as CASSGHSQHGYTF.

The gene calls are TRBV5-1 and TRBJ2-5, with a tentative D call TRBD1 (6 bases). The germline V and J ends were trimmed by 0 bases and 2 bases, with 14 bases remaining between them. Germline-derived CDR1 and CDR2 are SGHRS and YFSETQ. There are 16 residues in the CDR3. CDR3 sequence reads: CASSLGTVLLQETQYF. CDR3 sequence (DNA): TGCGCCAGCAGCTTGGGGACAGTGCTATTACAAGAGACCCAGTACTTC.

This sequence joins TRBV28 and TRBJ1-2, with D unclear. Trimming took off 2 bases at V and 3 bases at J, with 4 bases between the two ends. Germline CDR1 MDHEN, CDR2 SYDVKM. The CDR3 length is 12 residues. CDR3 sequence reads: CASSLGDYGYTF. In DNA form, the CDR3 reads TGTGCCAGCAGTTTAGGAGACTATGGCTACACCTTC.

The CDR3 DNA sequence: TGCGCCAGCAGCTTGGCTCGGGACAGGGGGGTCGATGAGCAGTTCTTC. Protein product: CASSLARDRGVDEQFF. The chain carries TRBV5-1 and TRBJ2-1; the match to TRBD1 covers 11 bases. The CDR3 has 16 residues. The germline gives CDR1 SGHRS, CDR2 YFSETQ. Trimming at V came to 0 bases and at J to 8 bases, leaving 7 bases not matched to a gene.

The chain has TRBV27 and TRBJ2-1; the match to TRBD1 covers 7 bases. The CDR3 is made up of 16 amino acids. J lost 4 bases, V lost 5 bases, and 11 bases had no gene match. CDR1 is MNHEY, CDR2 SMNVEV, per germline (reference sequence). CDR3 amino acids: CASSGRTGHPYNEQFF. CDR3 DNA sequence: TGTGCCAGCAGTGGTAGGACAGGCCACCCATACAATGAGCAGTTCTTC.

The CDR3 spells CATTQGLTNTGELFF. DNA for the CDR3: TGTGCCACAACACAGGGGCTTACGAACACCGGGGAGCTGTTTTTT. The chain has TRBV7-9 and TRBJ2-2, with 7 bases that match TRBD1. Per germline, CDR1 SEHNR and CDR2 FQNEAQ (reference sequence). V was pared by 10 bases and J by 0 bases, with 8 bases of the junction left unmatched. The CDR3 totals 15 residues.

The rearrangement joins TRBV5-5 to TRBJ1-2, with D uncertain. Germline CDR1 and CDR2: SGHKS and YYEKEE (reference sequence). Trimming took off 0 bases at V and 1 base at J, with 7 bases between the two ends. The CDR3 is 14 amino acids. As DNA, the CDR3 is TGTGCCAGCAGCTTGGACGGACTTAACTATGGCTACACCTTC. Residues: CASSLDGLNYGYTF.

This chain links TRBV18 with TRBJ1-5; 9 nucleotides agree with TRBD1. The J segment lost 4 bases and the V segment lost 5 bases, leaving 6 bases of the junction unmatched. The CDR3 is 15 amino acids. Germline loops: CDR1 KGHSH, CDR2 LQKENI. The CDR3 is CASSTQGARNQPQHF. As DNA, the CDR3 is TGTGCCAGCTCAACACAGGGGGCAAGGAATCAGCCCCAGCATTTT.

V gene TRBV11-2 combines with J gene TRBJ2-3; no clear D gene. The CDR3 contains 15 residues. The V end was cut by 1 base, the J end by 1 base, with 9 bases between. Per the germline V gene, CDR1 is SGHAT and CDR2 is FQNNGV. The DNA of the CDR3 is TGTGCCAGCAGCTTAGGAGGTAGTGGCACAGATACGCAGTATTTT. Its translation is CASSLGGSGTDTQYF.